The 6 T cell receptor beta chains presented below share a single source sample, sequenced in a study of blood T cell repertoires in COVID-19. The repertoire was sequenced with immunoSEQ multiplex PCR; TCRdb's copy has only in-frame clones and lacks some. The sample includes a few hundred thousand clones, 83% seen only once; the top ten take roughly 5.1%. The sequencing sample was made of PBMCs or T cells enriched from blood (not recorded which). These receptors were obtained from a woman in her 50s who had recovered from COVID-19.

This clone has only one observation. The chain couples TRBV6-2 or TRBV6-3 to TRBJ1-4; D might be TRBD1 (5 bases). The germline gives CDR1 MNHEY, CDR2 SVGEGT. The germline V and J ends were trimmed by 5 bases and 6 bases, with 16 bases remaining between them. The CDR3 runs 15 residues. CDR3 DNA: TGTGCCAGCAGTGACCGCGGGGCACCCGATGAAAAACTGTTTTTT. Translated: CASSDRGAPDEKLFF.

This chain uses TRBV11-3 with TRBJ2-5; D is perhaps TRBD1 (5 bases). V was clipped by 7 bases and J by 1 base, with 7 bases between them. In germline, CDR1 is SGHNT, CDR2 YENEEA. CDR3 length equals 12 residues. The CDR3 DNA reads TGTGCCAGCAAAAGGGGCCAAGAGACCCAGTACTTC. Amino acids: CASKRGQETQYF.

J is TRBJ1-1 and V is TRBV4-1, with D tentatively TRBD1 (5 bases). CDR3 length equals 16 residues. With 0 bases removed from V and 6 bases from J, the gap between germline ends came to 17 bases. CDR1 MGHRA and CDR2 YSYEKL come from the germline V gene. The CDR3 region is CASSQDIVGGWAEAFF. CDR3 coding DNA: TGCGCCAGCAGCCAAGATATTGTGGGGGGTTGGGCTGAAGCTTTCTTT.

J is TRBJ2-1 and V is TRBV20-1, with TRBD2 as a possible D gene (5 bases). Germline V gene data show CDR1 as DFQATT and CDR2 as SNEGSKA (reference sequence). Trimming removed 3 bases at V and 5 bases at J, with 8 bases between. The CDR3 runs 12 residues. CDR3 nucleotides: TGCAGTGCTAGTCCTAGCAACAATGAGCAGTTCTTC. Translation gives CSASPSNNEQFF.

V gene TRBV2 combines with J gene TRBJ1-5; D unclear. CDR1 and CDR2 from the germline V gene are SNHLY and FYNNEI. The length of the CDR3 is 11 residues. Trimming took off 4 bases at V and 5 bases at J, with 3 bases between the two ends. CDR3 nucleotide sequence: TGTGCCAGCAGTGTAGATCAGCCCCAGCATTTT. It codes for CASSVDQPQHF.

As DNA, the CDR3 is TGCGCCAGCAGCTTGGCCGTCGACGGCCCCCGGAGGGAAAAACTGTTTTTT. The encoded protein is CASSLAVDGPRREKLFF. The V gene is TRBV5-1, the J gene TRBJ1-4; D is undetermined. Germline V gene lookup returns CDR1 SGHRS and CDR2 YFSETQ. The germline V and J ends were trimmed by 0 bases and 8 bases, with 20 bases remaining between them. This CDR3 is 17 amino acids long.